This entry lists 21 T cell receptor beta chains sequenced from one sample in a study of cytomegalovirus exposure and HLA in healthy donors. Primers: 60 Vbeta forward and 13 Jbeta reverse. The table came from immunoSEQ multiplex PCR; TCRdb's copy has only in-frame clones and leaves some out. The sample comprises 150,000 or so clones, roughly 80% of which are singletons, and 7.7% rests with the top ten. Sequences were obtained from PBMCs. Every receptor here comes from a man aged 30-40 years in good health and CMV-seropositive.

The chain joins TRBV29-1 to TRBJ1-1; D uncertain. Trimming left V 7 bases short and J 4 bases short, with 4 bases between. The germline V gene encodes CDR1 SQVTM and CDR2 ANQGSEA. The CDR3 sequence is 9 residues long. CDR3 nucleotide sequence: TGCAGCGCCGGCACTGAAGCTTTCTTT. This translates into CSAGTEAFF.

The chain uses TRBV27 and TRBJ2-1; 16 bases fit TRBD2. Germline CDR1 reads MNHEY; CDR2 reads SMNVEV (reference sequence). The CDR3 loop spans 20 amino acids. The V and J ends lost 7 bases and 0 bases, in that order; junction bases with no gene match: 12. For the CDR3, the DNA is TGTGCCAGCACCAAAGAGGGACTAGCGGGAGGGCGAAGCTCCTACAATGAGCAGTTCTTC. As protein: CASTKEGLAGGRSSYNEQFF.

The chain is built from TRBV5-4 and TRBJ2-5; maybe TRBD1 (6 bases). The CDR3 covers 14 residues. V was pared by 3 bases and J by 1 base, with 10 bases between. Germline CDR1 and CDR2: SGHNT and YYREEE (reference sequence). In DNA form, the CDR3 reads TGTGCCAGCAGCTATGCGGACAGCCAAGAGACCCAGTACTTC. It is translated as CASSYADSQETQYF. Combining the CDR3 with reference TRBV5-4 and TRBJ2-5 gives the whole variable domain ETGVTQSPTHLIKTRGQQVTLRCSSQSGHNTVSWYQQALGQGPQFIFQYYREEENGRGNFPPRFSGLQFPNYSSELNVNALELDDSALYLCASSYADSQETQYFGPGTRLLVL.

The V gene is TRBV6-4, the J gene TRBJ1-1; 8 positions match TRBD1. There are 13 residues in the CDR3. V shed 6 bases and J 4 bases; nucleotides not matched to a gene: 4. The germline gives CDR1 MRHNA, CDR2 SNTAGT. CDR3 sequence: CASRLTGGTEAFF. In nucleotides, the CDR3 is TGTGCCAGCAGACTTACAGGGGGCACTGAAGCTTTCTTT.

The chain is built from TRBV10-3 and TRBJ1-1; 7 bases map to TRBD1. This CDR3 has 15 residues. V dropped 7 bases and J dropped 1; count of bases not matched to a gene: 9. Germline assignment: CDR1 ENHRY and CDR2 SYGVKD. CDR3 amino acids: CAITSGKGANTEAFF. CDR3 nucleotides: TGTGCCATCACCTCAGGGAAGGGGGCGAACACTGAAGCTTTCTTT.

The gene calls are TRBV6-4 and TRBJ2-1; TRBD2 matches 11 bases. V lost 0 bases to trimming and J lost 6 bases; unmatched junction nucleotides: 1. The germline gives CDR1 MRHNA, CDR2 SNTAGT. The CDR3 loop spans 15 amino acids. CDR3 in amino acids: CASSDSTSGSNEQFF. CDR3 coding DNA: TGTGCCAGCAGTGACTCAACTAGCGGGAGCAATGAGCAGTTCTTC.

The gene calls are TRBV6-5 and TRBJ1-1; D might be TRBD1 (6 bases). This CDR3 is 14 amino acids long. Per the germline V gene, CDR1 is MNHEY and CDR2 is SVGAGI. Trimming pared 1 base from V and 7 bases from J, leaving 13 bases between. The CDR3 coding sequence is TGTGCCAGCAGTTACTTGGCAGGGGATGGTGAAGCTTTCTTT. It codes for CASSYLAGDGEAFF.

This chain links TRBV5-1 with TRBJ2-5; D uncertain. The CDR3 totals 15 residues. Trimming removed 0 bases from V and 5 bases from J, with 14 bases in between. In germline, CDR1 is SGHRS, CDR2 YFSETQ. The CDR3 loop reads CASSLGALTPETQYF. The CDR3 DNA follows: TGCGCCAGCAGCTTGGGGGCACTTACCCCCGAGACCCAGTACTTC.

This clone showed up just a few times. The V and J genes are TRBV12-2 and TRBJ1-4; the table's TRBD1 call for D was not verified on the DNA. TRBV12-2 is labeled a pseudogene. This CDR3 is 15 amino acids long. The CDR3 nucleotides are TGTGCAAGTCGCTGGGCAGCAGGGCGATATGAAAAACTGTTTTTT. Translating gives CASRWAAGRYEKLFF.

The sample holds a few counts of this clone. The gene calls are TRBV7-2 and TRBJ1-5, with D hard to call. V lost 7 bases and J lost 4, with 11 bases in between. CDR1 is SGHTA and CDR2 is FQGNSA in the germline V gene. The length of the CDR3 is 13 residues. The CDR3 nucleotides read TGTGCCAGCACCCTGGGCCAAAATCAGCCCCAGCATTTT. This gives the protein CASTLGQNQPQHF.

The chain couples TRBV21-1 to TRBJ2-3; the listed D gene, TRBD1, was not tested against the DNA. TRBV21-1 is reported as a pseudogene. The CDR3 consists of 17 residues. The CDR3 loop reads CASRWTDTRTSTDTQYF. CDR3 nucleotide sequence: TGTGCCAGCAGATGGACGGACACGCGAACTAGCACAGATACGCAGTATTTT.

This clone was counted a few times. J is TRBJ1-5 and V is TRBV19; 8 bases fit TRBD1. The CDR3 covers 17 residues. Germline loops: CDR1 LNHDA, CDR2 SQIVND (reference sequence). Unmatched junction bases numbered 15, after V lost 5 bases and J lost 6 bases. CDR3 nucleotides: TGTGCCAGTAGTTCTCCACCCGGGACAGGTAGATTTCAGCCCCAGCATTTT. Its protein product is CASSSPPGTGRFQPQHF. The whole variable domain, remainder taken from reference TRBV19 and TRBJ1-5, is DGGITQSPKYLFRKEGQNVTLSCEQNLNHDAMYWYRQDPGQGLRLIYYSQIVNDFQKGDIAEGYSVSREKKESFPLTVTSAQKNPTAFYLCASSSPPGTGRFQPQHFGDGTRLSIL.

The chain joins TRBV28 to TRBJ1-1; no reliable D call. The V and J ends lost 5 bases and 2 bases respectively, with 15 bases between them. This CDR3 spans 15 amino acids. CDR1 MDHEN and CDR2 SYDVKM come from the germline V gene. CDR3 region: CASSPTTLTNTEAFF. The CDR3 nucleotides read TGTGCCAGCAGTCCAACGACACTTACCAACACTGAAGCTTTCTTT.

This clone was seen only once. V usage is TRBV9 and J usage is TRBJ2-7, with TRBD2 matching over 13 bases. The CDR3 covers 18 residues. Germline lookup yields CDR1 SGDLS and CDR2 YYNGEE. The J segment lost 0 bases and the V segment lost 3 bases, leaving 9 bases of the junction unmatched. The CDR3 reads CASSAGLAGRSSSYEQYF. DNA for the CDR3: TGTGCCAGCAGCGCGGGACTAGCGGGACGCTCTAGCTCCTACGAGCAGTACTTC. The whole variable domain, remainder taken from reference TRBV9 and TRBJ2-7, is DSGVTQTPKHLITATGQRVTLRCSPRSGDLSVYWYQQSLDQGLQFLIQYYNGEERAKGNILERFSAQQFPDLHSELNLSSLELGDSALYFCASSAGLAGRSSSYEQYFGPGTRLTVT.

The chain joins TRBV19 to TRBJ1-2; weak D call: TRBD1 (5 bases). The CDR3 loop spans 16 amino acids. The V end was cut by 0 bases, the J end by 1 base, with 12 bases between. Germline V gene sequence: CDR1 LNHDA, CDR2 SQIVND (reference sequence). CDR3 DNA: TGTGCCAGTAGTATAGATGGGCCAGGGCTTAACTATGGCTACACCTTC. Translated, it gives CASSIDGPGLNYGYTF.

The chain has TRBV27 and TRBJ2-2; 10 bases agree with TRBD2. Trimming removed 9 bases from V and 2 bases from J; junction bases left unmatched: 9. The CDR3 runs 16 residues. CDR1 MNHEY and CDR2 SMNVEV come from the germline V gene (reference sequence). The CDR3 sequence is CASRGASGGNTGELFF. In DNA, the CDR3 is TGTGCCAGTCGGGGGGCTAGCGGGGGTAACACCGGGGAGCTGTTTTTT.

The CDR3 is CASSLGSSSGNEQFF. The CDR3 DNA reads TGTGCCAGCAGCTTGGGTTCTTCGTCGGGGAATGAGCAGTTCTTC. The chain recombines TRBV5-4 with TRBJ2-1; weak D call: TRBD2 (5 bases). Germline CDR1 and CDR2: SGHNT and YYREEE (reference sequence). This CDR3 has 15 residues. The V gene lost 0 bases and the J gene lost 7 bases, with 14 bases spanning the gap. The full variable domain, completed using reference TRBV5-4 and TRBJ2-1, is ETGVTQSPTHLIKTRGQQVTLRCSSQSGHNTVSWYQQALGQGPQFIFQYYREEENGRGNFPPRFSGLQFPNYSSELNVNALELDDSALYLCASSLGSSSGNEQFFGPGTRLTVL.

The chain recombines TRBV27 with TRBJ2-2; 7 nucleotides line up with TRBD2. Germline CDR1 and CDR2: MNHEY and SMNVEV (reference sequence). The CDR3 contains 17 residues. The junction had 11 bases not matched to a gene; V was cut back by 7 bases and J by 0 bases. CDR3 residues: CASNRAGEYANTGELFF. The CDR3 nucleotides read TGTGCCAGCAACCGGGCGGGGGAATATGCGAACACCGGGGAGCTGTTTTTT.

The rearrangement links TRBV27 to TRBJ2-1; TRBD1 matches 10 bases. V lost 8 bases to trimming and J lost 9 bases; unmatched junction nucleotides: 10. The CDR3 has 14 amino acids. Germline CDR1 is MNHEY and CDR2 is SMNVEV (reference sequence). CDR3 coding DNA: TGTGCCAGCCATCGACAGGGGGCGTTAGGTGAGCAGTTCTTC. Amino acids: CASHRQGALGEQFF.

This chain connects TRBV2 to TRBJ2-1, with 8 bases fitting TRBD2. CDR3 length: 15 residues. Trimming removed 5 bases from V and 10 bases from J; junction bases left unmatched: 13. The germline gives CDR1 SNHLY, CDR2 FYNNEI. As DNA, the CDR3 is TGTGCCAGCAGTAGGAGCGGGAGCGCCCTAAGGGAGCAGTTCTTC. Its protein product is CASSRSGSALREQFF.

The J gene is TRBJ2-2, the V gene TRBV6-1, with 8 positions matching TRBD1. Germline V gene lookup returns CDR1 MNHNS and CDR2 SASEGT. J lost 6 bases, V lost 2 bases, and 11 bases had no gene match. The CDR3 sequence is 17 residues long. The CDR3 sequence: CASSEQGGQVVAGELFF. CDR3 nucleotides: TGTGCCAGCAGTGAACAAGGGGGACAGGTCGTTGCCGGGGAGCTGTTTTTT.